The rows below give T cell receptor beta chains drawn from one sample of a study of blood T cell repertoires in COVID-19. Repertoires were generated with immunoSEQ multiplex PCR, while TCRdb's copy carries only in-frame clones and drops some. This repertoire shows around 100,000 clones, 86% found once; its top ten account for under 5%. The sample comprised peripheral blood. These receptors originate from a man between 40 and 49 years old with acute or convalescent COVID-19. Both conserved end residues are part of each CDR3. The order of the fields is CDR3 protein, CDR3 DNA, J gene, D gene, V gene, clone size. A D gene is named only where the DNA matches it firmly. Not every row has a clone size; where given, it reads once, few, many or a size class.

CATLTGTNTEAFF,TGTGCCACCCTGACAGGGACGAACACTGAAGCTTTCTTT,TRBJ1-1,TRBD1,TRBV10-3,.
CASSMTGYNEKLFF,TGTGCCAGTAGTATGACAGGGTATAATGAAAAACTGTTTTTT,TRBJ1-4,TRBD1,TRBV19,.
CASGLTGMNTEAFF,TGTGCTAGTGGTTTGACAGGGATGAACACTGAAGCTTTCTTT,TRBJ1-1,.,TRBV12-5,few
CASSHALLAKNIQYF,TGTGCCAGCAGCCATGCGCTTCTAGCCAAAAACATTCAGTACTTC,TRBJ2-4,.,TRBV3-1/TRBV3-2,.
CASRGTANTGELFF,TGCGCCAGCAGGGGGACAGCGAACACCGGGGAGCTGTTTTTT,TRBJ2-2,TRBD1,TRBV5-1,few
CASSLAPQVAYGYTF,TGTGCCAGCAGCTTAGCGCCACAGGTTGCCTATGGCTACACCTTC,TRBJ1-2,.,TRBV7-2,few
CASRAGQRNTEAFF,TGTGCCAGCAGGGCGGGACAGCGGAACACTGAAGCTTTCTTT,TRBJ1-1,TRBD1,TRBV6-5,.
CASSPGRDMGTF,TGTGCCAGCAGCCCCGGTCGGGATATGGGCACCTTC,TRBJ1-2,.,TRBV6-5,.
CASSQDHGSGSSKGTQYF,TGCGCCAGCAGCCAAGATCACGGTAGCGGGTCCTCCAAGGGGACGCAGTATTTT,TRBJ2-3,TRBD2,TRBV4-1,.
CASSHITGTYEQYF,TGCGCCAGCAGCCACATAACAGGGACCTACGAGCAGTACTTC,TRBJ2-7,.,TRBV4-1,.
CASSRTTFNKNIQYF,TGTGCCAGCAGCCGGACTACATTTAACAAAAACATTCAGTACTTC,TRBJ2-4,.,TRBV6-5,.
CASSYGEGSPLHF,TGTGCCAGCAGTTACGGAGAGGGTTCACCCCTCCACTTT,TRBJ1-6,.,TRBV6-5,.
CASSSGHSNQPQHF,TGTGCCAGCAGCTCCGGACATTCGAATCAGCCCCAGCATTTT,TRBJ1-5,.,TRBV11-2,.
CASSRTLPNTIYF,TGTGCCAGCAGCCGAACATTGCCGAACACCATATATTTT,TRBJ1-3,.,TRBV7-9,.
CASSQEQSVILGQGDYEQYF,TGCGCCAGCAGTCAAGAACAGTCTGTAATTCTTGGACAGGGGGACTACGAGCAGTACTTC,TRBJ2-7,TRBD1,TRBV23-1,.
CATSKNSNRGLGYTF,TGTGCCACCAGCAAAAATAGCAACAGGGGATTGGGCTACACCTTC,TRBJ1-2,TRBD1,TRBV15,.
CAWSGSRQGTVGELFF,TGTGCCTGGAGTGGCTCTAGACAGGGCACCGTTGGGGAGCTGTTTTTT,TRBJ2-2,TRBD1,TRBV30,.
CASSTDPVSEQFF,TGTGCCAGCAGCACAGACCCCGTAAGTGAGCAGTTCTTC,TRBJ2-1,.,TRBV9,.
CASRAAGDTPRTQHF,TGTGCCAGCAGAGCAGCAGGGGACACCCCAAGGACCCAGCATTTT,TRBJ1-5,.,TRBV6-5,once
CASSVDREGYTF,TGTGCCAGCAGCGTCGACAGGGAAGGCTACACCTTC,TRBJ1-2,.,TRBV12-1,.
CASSHRQAGVNSPLHF,TGTGCCAGCAGTCACAGACAGGCCGGAGTGAATTCACCCCTCCACTTT,TRBJ1-6,.,TRBV27,.
CAWTGTPSNQPQHF,TGTGCCTGGACCGGGACACCAAGCAATCAGCCCCAGCATTTT,TRBJ1-5,.,TRBV30,.
CAIRGTRTLNTEAFF,TGTGCCATCAGAGGGACTCGCACGTTGAACACTGAAGCTTTCTTT,TRBJ1-1,.,TRBV10-3,.
CASSVGLAGWEQYF,TGTGCCAGCAGCGTGGGACTAGCGGGATGGGAGCAGTACTTC,TRBJ2-7,TRBD2,TRBV9,.
CASSQEAGNQPQHF,TGTGCCAGCAGCCAAGAAGCAGGGAATCAGCCCCAGCATTTT,TRBJ1-5,.,TRBV3-1/TRBV3-2,.
CATRESVQETQYF,TGTGCCACCAGGGAGAGCGTCCAAGAGACCCAGTACTTC,TRBJ2-5,.,TRBV24-1,.
CAWSPTGEEGYTF,TGTGCCTGGAGCCCGACAGGGGAAGAAGGCTACACCTTC,TRBJ1-2,TRBD1,TRBV30,.
CATSRGPQPQHF,TGTGCCACCAGCAGAGGGCCTCAGCCCCAGCATTTT,TRBJ1-5,.,TRBV15,.
CASSPIDRPYGYTF,TGTGCCAGCAGCCCGATTGACAGGCCGTATGGCTACACCTTC,TRBJ1-2,.,TRBV7-8,.
CASSVGEGNQPQHF,TGTGCCAGCAGCGTGGGGGAGGGCAATCAGCCCCAGCATTTT,TRBJ1-5,.,TRBV9,.
CASSEDGNTEAFF,TGTGCCAGCAGTGAAGACGGGAACACTGAAGCTTTCTTT,TRBJ1-1,.,TRBV2,.
CASSWNYGTDEAFF,TGTGCCAGCAGTTGGAACTACGGGACAGATGAAGCTTTCTTT,TRBJ1-1,TRBD1,TRBV27,.
CASSQDRVPHEQYF,TGTGCCAGCAGCCAAGACAGGGTTCCCCACGAGCAGTACTTC,TRBJ2-7,.,TRBV3-1/TRBV3-2,.
CASNRPDTGELFF,TGTGCCAGCAACCGTCCGGACACCGGGGAGCTGTTTTTT,TRBJ2-2,.,TRBV6-5,.
CASSPRPAPQETQYF,TGTGCCAGCAGCCCCAGACCAGCGCCACAAGAGACCCAGTACTTC,TRBJ2-5,.,TRBV7-2,.
CASRFHGTGDEKLFF,TGTGCCAGCAGGTTTCACGGGACAGGGGACGAAAAACTGTTTTTT,TRBJ1-4,TRBD1,TRBV27,.
CASSLGGQEVDGYTF,TGCGCCAGCAGCTTGGGGGGACAGGAGGTTGATGGCTACACCTTC,TRBJ1-2,TRBD1,TRBV5-1,.
CAWSHRAYEQYF,TGTGCCTGGAGTCACAGGGCCTACGAGCAGTACTTC,TRBJ2-7,.,TRBV30,.
CATGRGGTDTQYF,TGTGCCACCGGGCGGGGGGGGACAGATACGCAGTATTTT,TRBJ2-3,TRBD2,TRBV19,once
CASSPGRGETQYF,TGTGCCAGCAGCCCTGGGAGGGGCGAGACCCAGTACTTC,TRBJ2-5,TRBD2,TRBV7-3,.
CASSLWTSGGKSSYNEQFF,TGTGCCAGCTCACTTTGGACTAGCGGGGGCAAAAGCTCCTACAATGAGCAGTTCTTC,TRBJ2-1,TRBD2,TRBV18,few
CSVKGRRVDTQYF,TGCAGCGTAAAAGGGAGGCGCGTAGATACGCAGTATTTT,TRBJ2-3,.,TRBV29-1,.
CASSPTGGKASYGGYTF,TGTGCCAGCAGCCCCACGGGAGGAAAAGCATCTTATGGTGGCTACACCTTC,TRBJ1-2,.,TRBV28,.
CASSESNTNYGYTF,TGTGCCAGCAGTGAGTCGAACACCAACTATGGCTACACCTTC,TRBJ1-2,.,TRBV2,.
CASSSPSGGYNEQFF,TGTGCCAGCAGCTCCCCTAGCGGGGGCTACAATGAGCAGTTCTTC,TRBJ2-1,TRBD2,TRBV11-2,few
CASSQVPGYGYTF,TGTGCCAGCAGCCAAGTCCCAGGCTATGGCTACACCTTC,TRBJ1-2,.,TRBV3-1/TRBV3-2,.